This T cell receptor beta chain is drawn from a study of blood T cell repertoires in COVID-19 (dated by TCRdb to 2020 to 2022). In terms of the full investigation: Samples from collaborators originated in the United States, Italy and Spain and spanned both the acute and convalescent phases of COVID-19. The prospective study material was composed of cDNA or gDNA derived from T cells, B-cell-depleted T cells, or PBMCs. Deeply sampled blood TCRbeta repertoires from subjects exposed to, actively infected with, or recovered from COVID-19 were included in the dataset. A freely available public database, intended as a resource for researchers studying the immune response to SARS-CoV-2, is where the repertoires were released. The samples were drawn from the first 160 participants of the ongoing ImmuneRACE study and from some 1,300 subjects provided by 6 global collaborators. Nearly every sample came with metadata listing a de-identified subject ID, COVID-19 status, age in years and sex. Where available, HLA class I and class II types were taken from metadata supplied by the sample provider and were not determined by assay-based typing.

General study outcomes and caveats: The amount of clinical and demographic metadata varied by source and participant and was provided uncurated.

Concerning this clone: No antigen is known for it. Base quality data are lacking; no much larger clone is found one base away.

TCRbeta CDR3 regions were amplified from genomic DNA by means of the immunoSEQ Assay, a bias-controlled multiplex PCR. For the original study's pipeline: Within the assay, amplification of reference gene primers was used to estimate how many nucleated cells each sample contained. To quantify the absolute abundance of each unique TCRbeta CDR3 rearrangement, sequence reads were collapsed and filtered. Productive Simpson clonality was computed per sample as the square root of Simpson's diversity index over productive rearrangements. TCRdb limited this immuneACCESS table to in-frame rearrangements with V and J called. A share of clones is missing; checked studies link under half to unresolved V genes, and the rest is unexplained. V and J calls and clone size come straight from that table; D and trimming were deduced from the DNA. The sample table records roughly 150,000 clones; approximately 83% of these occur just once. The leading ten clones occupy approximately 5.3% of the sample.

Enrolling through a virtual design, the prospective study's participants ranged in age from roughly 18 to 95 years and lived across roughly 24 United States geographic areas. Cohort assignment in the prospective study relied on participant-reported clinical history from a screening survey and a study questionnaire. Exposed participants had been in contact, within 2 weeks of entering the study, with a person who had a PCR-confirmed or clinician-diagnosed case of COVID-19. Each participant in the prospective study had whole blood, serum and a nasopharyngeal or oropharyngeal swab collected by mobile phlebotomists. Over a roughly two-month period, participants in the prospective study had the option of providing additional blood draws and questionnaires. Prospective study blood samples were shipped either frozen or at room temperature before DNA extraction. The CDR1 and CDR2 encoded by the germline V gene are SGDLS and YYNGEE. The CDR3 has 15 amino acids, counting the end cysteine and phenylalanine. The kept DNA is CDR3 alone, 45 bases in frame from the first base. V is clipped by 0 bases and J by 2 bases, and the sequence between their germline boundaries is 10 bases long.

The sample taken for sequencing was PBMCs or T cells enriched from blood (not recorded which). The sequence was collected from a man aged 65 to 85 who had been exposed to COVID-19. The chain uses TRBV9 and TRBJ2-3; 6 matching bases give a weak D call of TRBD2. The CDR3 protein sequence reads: CASSVDWTTTDTQYF. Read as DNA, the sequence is TGTGCCAGCAGCGTAGATTGGACTACCACAGATACGCAGTATTTT.